The T cell receptor (beta chain) described here comes from a study of blood T cell repertoires in COVID-19. Study in general: From the United States, Italy and Spain came samples of acute and convalescent COVID-19. The cDNA or gDNA used as material had been derived from T cells, B-cell-depleted T cells, or PBMCs.

Seattle researchers signed up patients amid active infection and tracked them longitudinally. The CDR3 is 13 amino acids. Germline-derived CDR1 and CDR2 are SGHTA and FQGNSA. V lost 5 bases to trimming and J lost 3 bases, with 10 bases between them. This clone was seen once. As handled by the study authors: By means of reference gene primer amplification, nucleated cell counts were estimated. Using immunoSEQ multiplex PCR, the repertoire was profiled, and TCRdb retains in-frame clones only, with some absent. V, J and clone size are taken as reported in that table, and D and trimming were inferred from the DNA itself. The sample lists just over 250,000 clones, more than 85% occurring once.

The sequence came from a person under 35 with COVID-19, enrolled during active disease. What was sequenced was peripheral blood. The gene calls are TRBV7-2 and TRBJ1-1; D possibly corresponds to TRBD1 (5 bases). CDR3 sequence: CASSPRRDTEAFF. CDR3 in DNA: TGTGCCAGCAGCCCCCGCAGGGACACTGAAGCTTTCTTT.